This T cell receptor beta chain was captured in a study of CD8+ T cells in alopecia areata (dated by TCRdb to the late 2010s). Looking at the study overall: The treated patients took part in an open-label pilot trial in which moderate-to-severe alopecia areata was treated with oral tofacitinib at 5 to 10 mg twice daily. Scalp clonality was compared across normal scalp (n=4), patchy alopecia areata scalp (n=8), and alopecia totalis/universalis scalp (n=8). immunoSEQ multiplex PCR using 35 Vbeta forward primers and 13 Jbeta reverse primers was used to amplify TCRbeta CDR3 regions. Patients received tofacitinib for 6 to 18 months and were then followed off drug for 6 months to check for delayed response and recurrence. RNA was obtained with the PAXgene miRNA kit for fixed scalp, the miRNeasy kit for PBMCs, and the RNeasy kit for mouse skin. For the treated patients, the SALT score, which quantifies what percentage of scalp surface area is affected, served as the measure of disease severity. Patients on tofacitinib were biopsied at baseline and after 4 and 24 weeks of treatment, and several of the patients also had a later scalp biopsy. Scalp tissue and sorted CD4+ and CD8+ peripheral blood T cells from patchy and totalis/universalis alopecia areata patients and from healthy controls were covered by human TCRbeta sequencing. To study T cell clonal expansion in alopecia areata, the researchers applied high-throughput TCRbeta sequencing to both the C3H/HeJ mouse model and human patients.

Results the study describes overall, beyond this receptor: Unlike mouse skin, which is dominated by gammadelta T cells, normal human skin has resident alphabeta T cells that are also sequenced, and this complicates analysis of the scalp TCR repertoire. The treated cohort was small, with a single nonresponder, so links between baseline CD8+ expansion and response need larger studies. During tofacitinib treatment, many expanded lesional clones stuck around in both scalp and blood, and this persistence may partly explain why relapse happens after treatment is stopped. Compared with mice, TCR sequences shared between patients were less clear, possibly partly because of HLA diversity across the patient population. Scalp clonality and the number of expanded CD8+ clones among the top 100 scalp clones were significantly decreased by tofacitinib. Compared with normal scalp, lesional scalp, particularly in alopecia totalis/universalis, had higher clonality and more expanded CD8+ clones, which suggests antigenic drive.

This clone is a singleton in its sample. Its target antigen remains unknown. Per-base qualities were not stored, and no clone one base away is much larger. Here V drops 4 bases and J drops 4 bases, and the junction holds 15 bases not matched to any gene. According to the germline V gene, CDR1 reads MDHEN and CDR2 reads SYDVKM. The CDR3 measures 18 amino acids from cysteine to phenylalanine. Of all the DNA, just the CDR3 is kept, 54 bases in frame from base 1. Libraries came from the immunoSEQ multiplex PCR assay. RNA was extracted from all samples and reverse transcribed into cDNA as template for TCR sequencing. SuperScript III was used to make first-strand cDNA, primed with a 2:1 mix of oligo-dT and random hexamers. A synthetic immune receptor repertoire was used to assess amplification bias, and residual bias was removed computationally. The authors' pipeline ran thus. Raw reads were preprocessed to remove errors, and CDR3 was defined according to IMGT conventions as the region from the conserved cysteine to phenylalanine. Clonality was computed by normalizing Shannon entropy by log2 of the number of productive unique TCRs and subtracting the result from 1. CD4 or CD8 identity of scalp clones was inferred by cross-referencing scalp TCRbeta sequences with sorted blood CD4 and CD8 repertoires. TCRdb mirrors the immuneACCESS table, restricted to in-frame sequences. Some clones are absent from its copies; in checked studies, under half trace to an unresolved V gene, and the reason for the others is unknown. V, J and clone size were drawn from that table, and D and trimming were deduced from the DNA. Counted in this sample were 35,000 to 45,000 clones; roughly 92% of them appeared once. Of the sample, 18% is held by the ten largest clones.

The time point label here, explained by the study, means: around 22 weeks on oral tofacitinib. This sample's treatment or condition label indicates: oral pan-JAK inhibitor, 5-10 mg twice daily. Lesional scalp punch biopsies and peripheral blood were collected from alopecia areata patients. PBMCs were separated by density centrifugation and stained for CD3, CD4 and CD8, after which CD4+ and CD8+ T cells were sorted on a FACSAria. The TCR originated in a human donor with alopecia areata. The chain is assembled from TRBV28 and TRBJ1-5, with 8 bases matching TRBD1. The specimen was CD8+ T cells sorted from blood, collected at week 24, from a patient treated with tofacitinib. CDR3 reads: CASSSPSRGLSPNQPQHF. The DNA sequence is as follows: TGTGCCAGCAGTTCACCATCCAGGGGGCTCTCCCCGAATCAGCCCCAGCATTTT.